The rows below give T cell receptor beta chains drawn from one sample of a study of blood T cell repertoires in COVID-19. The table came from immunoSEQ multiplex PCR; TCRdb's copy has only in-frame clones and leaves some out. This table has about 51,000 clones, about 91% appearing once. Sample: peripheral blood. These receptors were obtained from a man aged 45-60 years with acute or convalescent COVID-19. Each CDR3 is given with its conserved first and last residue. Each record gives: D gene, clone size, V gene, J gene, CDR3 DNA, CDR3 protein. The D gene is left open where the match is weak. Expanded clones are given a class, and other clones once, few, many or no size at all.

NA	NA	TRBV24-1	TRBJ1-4	TGTGCCACCAGTGATCGGTCAACTAATGAAAAACTGTTTTTT	CATSDRSTNEKLFF
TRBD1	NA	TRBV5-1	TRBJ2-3	TGCGCCAGCAGTTTTACTCCGGGACAGGGTAGCACAGATACGCAGTATTTT	CASSFTPGQGSTDTQYF
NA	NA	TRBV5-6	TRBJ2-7	TGTGCCAGCAGCTTGTTTGGACAGAACTACGAGCAGTACTTC	CASSLFGQNYEQYF
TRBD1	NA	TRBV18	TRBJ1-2	TGTGCCAGCTCACCCCCCGACAGGGTAGTCTATGGCTACACCTTC	CASSPPDRVVYGYTF
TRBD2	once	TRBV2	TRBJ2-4	TGTGCCAGCAGCGCTCCGAGAGGGAGGGCGGGGGCCAAAAACATTCAGTACTTC	CASSAPRGRAGAKNIQYF
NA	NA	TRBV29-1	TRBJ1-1	TGCAGCGCCAAACAGGGCCGCACTGAAGCTTTCTTT	CSAKQGRTEAFF
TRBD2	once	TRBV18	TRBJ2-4	TGTGCCAGCTCACCGTCAACTAGCGGGGGTACCAATCAGTACTTC	CASSPSTSGGTNQYF
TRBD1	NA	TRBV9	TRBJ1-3	TGTGCCAGCAGCGTAGCGGACTCGACAGGGGGAAACACCATATATTTT	CASSVADSTGGNTIYF
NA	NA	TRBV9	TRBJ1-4	TGTGCCAGCAGCGTAGCAGGACTGAATGAAAAACTGTTTTTT	CASSVAGLNEKLFF
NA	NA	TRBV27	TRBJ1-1	TGTGCCAGCAGTTTCATTGGGGGCGTCGGCACTGAAGCTTTCTTT	CASSFIGGVGTEAFF
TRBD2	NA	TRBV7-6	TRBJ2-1	TGTGCCAGCAGCTTAATTCTAGCGGGGGGAGGGAATGAGCAGTTCTTC	CASSLILAGGGNEQFF
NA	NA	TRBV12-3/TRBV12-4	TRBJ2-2	TGTGCCAGCACCTCTCCAGGGTCCGGGGAGCTGTTTTTT	CASTSPGSGELFF
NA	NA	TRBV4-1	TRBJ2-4	TGCGCCAGCAGCCAAGAACCCCTTATCCGGAACATTCAGTACTTC	CASSQEPLIRNIQYF
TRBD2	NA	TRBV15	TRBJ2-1	TGTGCCACCAGCAGAGGTTTTAGCGGGGGGTGGGACAATGAGCAGTTCTTC	CATSRGFSGGWDNEQFF
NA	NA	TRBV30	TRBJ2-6	TGTGCCTGGAATCTTGGGGCCAACGTCCTGACTTTC	CAWNLGANVLTF
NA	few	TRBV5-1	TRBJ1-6	TGCGCCAGCAGCTCAACCCCCCCGCAGGGGATCTATAATTCACCCCTCCACTTT	CASSSTPPQGIYNSPLHF
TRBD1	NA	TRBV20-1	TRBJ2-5	TGCAGTGCTGGACGACAGGGGACCCAGTACTTC	CSAGRQGTQYF
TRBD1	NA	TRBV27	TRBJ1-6	TGTGCCAGCAGCCTCCGTGACAGGGGATACCCCCTCCACTTT	CASSLRDRGYPLHF